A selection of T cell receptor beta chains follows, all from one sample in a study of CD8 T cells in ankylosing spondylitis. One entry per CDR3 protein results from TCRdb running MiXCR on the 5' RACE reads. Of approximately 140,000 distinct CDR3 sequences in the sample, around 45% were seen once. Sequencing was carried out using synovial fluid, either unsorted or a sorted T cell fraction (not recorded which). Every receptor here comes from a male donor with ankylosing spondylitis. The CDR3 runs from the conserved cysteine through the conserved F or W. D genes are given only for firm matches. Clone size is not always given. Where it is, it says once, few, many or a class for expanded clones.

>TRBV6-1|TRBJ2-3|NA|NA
CASSGGEGADTQYF
TGTGCCAGCAGTGGAGGGGAAGGTGCAGATACGCAGTATTTT
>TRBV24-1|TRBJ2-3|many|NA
CATSTVRTDTQYF
TGTGCCACCAGCACTGTCCGCACAGATACGCAGTATTTT
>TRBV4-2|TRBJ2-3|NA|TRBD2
CASSQEGDLAGGPTDTQYF
TGTGCCAGCAGCCAAGAAGGGGATCTAGCGGGAGGACCCACAGATACGCAGTATTTT
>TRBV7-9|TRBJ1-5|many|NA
CASSQGSGEGPEPQHF
TGTGCCAGCAGCCAAGGGTCAGGGGAGGGTCCGGAGCCCCAGCATTTT
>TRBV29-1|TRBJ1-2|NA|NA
CSVPARYGYGYTF
TGCAGCGTCCCGGCGCGGTATGGCTATGGCTACACCTTC
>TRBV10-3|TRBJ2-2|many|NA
CAIRAGTSNTGELFF
TGTGCCATCAGGGCCGGGACTTCGAACACCGGGGAGCTGTTTTTT
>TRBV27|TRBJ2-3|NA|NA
CASSLERSTDTQYF
TGTGCCAGCAGTTTAGAGCGGAGCACAGATACGCAGTATTTT
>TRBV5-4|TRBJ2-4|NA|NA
CASSFRKTILAKNIQYF
TGTGCCAGCAGCTTCCGGAAGACTATCCTAGCCAAAAACATTCAGTACTTC
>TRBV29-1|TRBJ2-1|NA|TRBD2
CSVENEAGVGSGLSYNEQFF
TGCAGCGTTGAAAATGAGGCGGGAGTGGGCTCGGGTCTCTCCTACAATGAGCAGTTCTTC
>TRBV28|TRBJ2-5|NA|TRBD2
CASSTQTSGRAPSETQYF
TGTGCCAGCAGTACCCAGACTAGCGGGAGGGCCCCCTCAGAGACCCAGTACTTC
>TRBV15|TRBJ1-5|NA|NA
CATSRWDSNQPQHF
TGTGCCACCAGCAGGTGGGACAGCAATCAGCCCCAGCATTTT
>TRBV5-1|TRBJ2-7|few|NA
CASSWGPLGWNEQYF
TGCGCCAGCAGCTGGGGACCCCTCGGGTGGAACGAGCAGTACTTC
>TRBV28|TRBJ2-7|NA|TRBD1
CASSLGVGQVYIHYEQYF
TGTGCCAGCAGTTTAGGAGTTGGACAGGTCTATATTCACTACGAGCAGTACTTC
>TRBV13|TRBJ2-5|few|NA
CASSPLGPRKQETQYF
TGTGCCAGCAGCCCCCTGGGACCTAGGAAGCAAGAGACCCAGTACTTC
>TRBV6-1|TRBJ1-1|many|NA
CASRAGVTEAFF
TGTGCCAGCAGGGCAGGGGTCACTGAAGCTTTCTTT
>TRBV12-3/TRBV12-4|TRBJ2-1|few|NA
CASSLRGTEGVYNEQFF
TGTGCCAGCAGTTTACGAGGGACGGAGGGCGTCTACAATGAGCAGTTCTTC
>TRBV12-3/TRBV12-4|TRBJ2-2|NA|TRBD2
CASSAKWEGLGELFF
TGTGCCAGCAGCGCTAAGTGGGAGGGCCTCGGGGAGCTGTTTTTT
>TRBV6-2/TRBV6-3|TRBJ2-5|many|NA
CASRQGEGDQETQYF
TGTGCCAGCAGGCAGGGCGAAGGGGATCAAGAGACCCAGTACTTC
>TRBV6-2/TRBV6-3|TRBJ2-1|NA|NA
CASSFRAESYNEQFF
TGTGCCAGCAGTTTCAGAGCGGAGTCCTACAATGAGCAGTTCTTC
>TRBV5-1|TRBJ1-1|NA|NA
CASSSLSGVNTEAFF
TGCGCCAGCAGCTCGTTATCGGGAGTGAACACTGAAGCTTTCTTT
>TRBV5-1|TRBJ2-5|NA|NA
CASSLETGNLETQYF
TGCGCCAGCAGCTTGGAAACAGGGAATCTAGAGACCCAGTACTTC
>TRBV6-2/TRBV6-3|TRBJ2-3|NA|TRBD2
CASSPPRTSGRADTQYF
TGTGCCAGCAGTCCCCCCCGGACTAGCGGGAGGGCCGATACGCAGTATTTT
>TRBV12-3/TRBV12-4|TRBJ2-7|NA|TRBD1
CASSPSFGQGAEQYF
TGTGCCAGCAGCCCCTCCTTCGGACAGGGGGCGGAACAGTACTTC
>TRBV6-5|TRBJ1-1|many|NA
CASSYSGENTEAFF
TGTGCCAGCAGTTACTCGGGAGAGAACACTGAAGCTTTCTTT
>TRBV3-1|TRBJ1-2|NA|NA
CASSQDSSYGYTF
TGTGCCAGCAGCCAAGACAGTAGCTATGGCTACACCTTC
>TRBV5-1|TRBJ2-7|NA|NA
CASTRASDTYEQYF
TGCGCCAGCACCCGAGCCAGCGACACCTACGAGCAGTACTTC
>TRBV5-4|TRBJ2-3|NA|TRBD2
CASSISGRFSDTQYF
TGTGCCAGCAGCATTAGCGGGAGATTCTCAGATACGCAGTATTTT
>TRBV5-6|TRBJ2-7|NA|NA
CASSGGRPYEQYF
TGTGCCAGCAGCGGGGGACGGCCCTACGAGCAGTACTTC
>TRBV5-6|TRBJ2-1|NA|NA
CASSPGVWVGAGSNNEQFF
TGTGCCAGCAGTCCAGGGGTATGGGTTGGAGCGGGATCTAACAATGAGCAGTTCTTC
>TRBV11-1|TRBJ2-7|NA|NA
CASSKGLPGLQPTPYEQYF
TGTGCCAGCAGCAAAGGTCTCCCGGGACTGCAACCCACGCCCTACGAGCAGTACTTC
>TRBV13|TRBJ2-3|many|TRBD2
CASSPRAGGTDTQYF
TGTGCCAGCAGCCCCCGTGCGGGGGGCACAGATACGCAGTATTTT
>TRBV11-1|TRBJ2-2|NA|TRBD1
CASSLVSGGVFYTGELFF
TGTGCCAGCAGCTTAGTGTCAGGGGGCGTCTTTTACACCGGGGAGCTGTTTTTT
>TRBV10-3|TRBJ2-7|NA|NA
CAISESTDYEQYF
TGTGCCATCAGTGAGTCGACAGACTACGAGCAGTACTTC
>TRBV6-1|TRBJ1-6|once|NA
CASSPVWGPNSPLHF
TGTGCCAGCAGTCCAGTTTGGGGCCCGAATTCACCCCTCCACTTT
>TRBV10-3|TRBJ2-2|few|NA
CAISEVRSENTGELFF
TGTGCCATCAGTGAAGTCCGATCCGAGAACACCGGGGAGCTGTTTTTT
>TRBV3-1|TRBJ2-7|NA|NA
CASSPSYYEQYF
TGTGCCAGCAGCCCATCATACTACGAGCAGTACTTC
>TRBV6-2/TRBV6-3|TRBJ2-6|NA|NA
CASSYPTPLGVHPTSGANVLTF
TGTGCCAGCAGTTACCCAACGCCCCTGGGGGTTCATCCGACCTCTGGGGCCAACGTCCTGACTTTC
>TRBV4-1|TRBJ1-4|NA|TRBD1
CASSQEGTGSEKLFF
TGCGCCAGCAGCCAAGAAGGGACAGGGAGTGAAAAACTGTTTTTT
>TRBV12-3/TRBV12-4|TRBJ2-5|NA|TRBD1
CASSLGRTGGRETQYF
TGTGCCAGCAGTTTAGGTCGGACAGGGGGCCGGGAGACCCAGTACTTC
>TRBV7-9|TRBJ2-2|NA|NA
CAIGQDKVNTGELFF
TGTGCCATAGGCCAGGACAAGGTGAACACCGGGGAGCTGTTTTTT
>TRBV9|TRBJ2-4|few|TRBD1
CASSTGTGSQTFSVPKNF
TGTGCCAGCAGCACCGGGACAGGAAGCCAAACATTCAGCGTCCCGAAGAATTTC
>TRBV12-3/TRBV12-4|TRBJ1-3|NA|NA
CASNPGGANSGNTIYF
TGTGCCAGCAACCCCGGAGGGGCTAACTCTGGAAACACCATATATTTT
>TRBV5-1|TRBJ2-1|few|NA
CASSLATPDEQFF
TGCGCCAGCAGCCTGGCCACCCCCGATGAGCAGTTCTTC
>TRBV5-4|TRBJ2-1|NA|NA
CASSLWTIDEQFF
TGTGCCAGCAGCTTGTGGACTATTGATGAGCAGTTCTTC
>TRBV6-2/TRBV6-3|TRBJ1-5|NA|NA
CASSYEANQPQHF
TGTGCCAGCAGTTACGAGGCGAATCAGCCCCAGCATTTT
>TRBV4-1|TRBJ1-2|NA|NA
CASSQDFPWRGYTF
TGCGCCAGCAGCCAAGATTTTCCCTGGCGTGGCTACACCTTC
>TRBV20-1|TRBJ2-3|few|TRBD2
CSARSFGGRAADTQYF
TGCAGTGCTAGAAGTTTTGGCGGGAGGGCCGCAGATACGCAGTATTTT
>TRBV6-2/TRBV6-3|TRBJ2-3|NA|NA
CASSYLTSTDTQYF
TGTGCCAGCAGTTACTTGACCAGCACAGATACGCAGTATTTT
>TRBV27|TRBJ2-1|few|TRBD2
CASSPWGGEQFF
TGTGCCAGCAGTCCGTGGGGGGGGGAGCAGTTCTTC
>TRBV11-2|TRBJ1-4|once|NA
CASSEYGGGNEKLFF
TGTGCCAGCAGCGAATACGGGGGGGGGAATGAAAAACTGTTTTTT
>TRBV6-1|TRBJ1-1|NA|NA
CASSDDGGQWTEALF
TGTGCCAGCAGTGATGACGGGGGGCAATGGACTGAAGCTTTGTTT
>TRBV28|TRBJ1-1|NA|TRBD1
CASSKTGARNTEAFF
TGTGCCAGCAGTAAAACAGGGGCAAGGAACACTGAAGCTTTCTTT
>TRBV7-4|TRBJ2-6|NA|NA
CASSSEVEGSFDGANVLTF
TGTGCCAGCAGCTCCGAAGTCGAAGGGAGTTTTGATGGGGCCAACGTCCTGACTTTC
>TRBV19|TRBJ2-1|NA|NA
CASSIGNNEQFF
TGTGCCAGTAGTATTGGGAATAATGAGCAGTTCTTC